These T cell receptor beta chains were read from a single sample in a study of shared clonotypes between healthy human individuals. Sequenced by immunoSEQ multiplex PCR; TCRdb stores in-frame clones only, minus some. The sample has approximately 500,000 clones; around 73% are singletons. The sample comprised PBMCs. Receptors originate from a woman between 40 and 50 years old in good health. Some clones in this sample may be carry-over from other donors' samples. Both conserved end residues are part of each CDR3. The order of the fields is CDR3 protein, CDR3 DNA, D gene, clone size, V gene, J gene. A D gene is named only where the DNA matches it firmly. Not all rows give a size; the values are once, few, many and, for expanded clones, a class.

CDR3: CASSLAGVQETQYF; DNA: TGTGCCAGCAGCTTGGCGGGTGTACAAGAGACCCAGTACTTC; D: -; size: -; V: TRBV5-4; J: TRBJ2-5
CDR3: CASSGGTKKEQFF; DNA: TGTGCCAGCAGCGGCGGGACCAAAAAAGAGCAGTTCTTC; D: -; size: -; V: TRBV5-4; J: TRBJ2-1
CDR3: CASSLGPADRKYF; DNA: TGTGCCAGCAGTTTAGGACCTGCGGACAGGAAGTACTTC; D: TRBD1; size: -; V: TRBV27; J: TRBJ2-7
CDR3: CASSSRGGLAKNIQYF; DNA: TGTGCCAGCAGCTCTAGGGGGGGACTAGCCAAAAACATTCAGTACTTC; D: -; size: -; V: TRBV7-2; J: TRBJ2-4
CDR3: CASSPRFDYSSTDTQYF; DNA: TGTGCCAGCAGTCCCAGATTCGACTATTCTAGCACAGATACGCAGTATTTT; D: -; size: -; V: TRBV27; J: TRBJ2-3
CDR3: CASSYSGGITDTQYF; DNA: TGTGCCAGCAGTTACTCGGGGGGAATCACAGATACGCAGTATTTT; D: -; size: -; V: TRBV6-5; J: TRBJ2-3
CDR3: CASSLRQSNTEAFF; DNA: TGTGCCAGCAGCCTTCGACAGTCTAACACTGAAGCTTTCTTT; D: -; size: few; V: TRBV27; J: TRBJ1-1
CDR3: CASSLRDRGSGYTF; DNA: TGTGCCAGCAGCCTCCGGGACAGGGGGAGTGGCTACACCTTC; D: TRBD1; size: -; V: TRBV13; J: TRBJ1-2
CDR3: CASSLTDPFLDEQFF; DNA: TGTGCCAGCAGCTTAACGGACCCATTTTTGGATGAGCAGTTCTTC; D: -; size: -; V: TRBV11-2; J: TRBJ2-1
CDR3: CASSPDRGGNQPQHF; DNA: TGTGCCAGCAGCCCGGACAGGGGAGGCAATCAGCCCCAGCATTTT; D: TRBD1; size: -; V: TRBV5-4; J: TRBJ1-5
CDR3: CASRLAGGPSSYEQYF; DNA: TGTGCCAGCAGACTAGCGGGAGGGCCCAGCTCCTACGAGCAGTACTTC; D: TRBD2; size: few; V: TRBV28; J: TRBJ2-7
CDR3: CASSSQGGSQWFF; DNA: TGTGCCAGCAGTTCCCAGGGCGGGAGTCAGTGGTTCTTC; D: TRBD2; size: -; V: TRBV28; J: TRBJ2-1
CDR3: CASSNSGFTDTQYF; DNA: TGTGCCAGTAGTAATAGCGGTTTCACAGATACGCAGTATTTT; D: -; size: -; V: TRBV19; J: TRBJ2-3
CDR3: CAWSVGTARNEKLFF; DNA: TGTGCCTGGAGTGTAGGGACAGCCCGTAATGAAAAACTGTTTTTT; D: TRBD1; size: -; V: TRBV30; J: TRBJ1-4
CDR3: CASSLAAEIYGYTF; DNA: TGTGCCAGCAGCTTAGCGGCGGAGATCTATGGCTACACCTTC; D: -; size: -; V: TRBV7-2; J: TRBJ1-2